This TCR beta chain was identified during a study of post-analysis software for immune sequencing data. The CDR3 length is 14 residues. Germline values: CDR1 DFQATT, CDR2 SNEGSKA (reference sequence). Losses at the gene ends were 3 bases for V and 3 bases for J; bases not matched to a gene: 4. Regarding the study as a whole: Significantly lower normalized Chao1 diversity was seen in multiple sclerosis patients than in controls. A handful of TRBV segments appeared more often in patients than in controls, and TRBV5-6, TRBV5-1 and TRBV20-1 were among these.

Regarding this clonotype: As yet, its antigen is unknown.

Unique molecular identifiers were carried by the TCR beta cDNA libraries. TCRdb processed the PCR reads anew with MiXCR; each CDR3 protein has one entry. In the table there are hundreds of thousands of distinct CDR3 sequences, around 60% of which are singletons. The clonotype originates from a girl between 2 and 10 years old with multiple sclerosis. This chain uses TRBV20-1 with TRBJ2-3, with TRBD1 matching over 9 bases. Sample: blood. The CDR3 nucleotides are TGCAGTGCTAGTAGGGACAGGGAAACAGATACGCAGTATTTT. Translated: CSASRDRETDTQYF.